A selection of T cell receptor beta chains follows, all from one sample in a study of shared clonotypes between healthy human individuals. The protocol was immunoSEQ multiplex PCR, while the TCRdb copy is restricted to in-frame clones and leaves out a portion. This sample has 400,000 to 500,000 clones, with over 60% found just once. Sample: PBMCs. Receptors were obtained from a woman aged 40 to 50 in good health. Some clones in this sample may be carry-over from other donors' samples. The CDR3 runs from the conserved cysteine through the conserved F or W. A D gene is named only where the DNA matches it firmly. Clone sizes are given selectively: once, few, many, or a class where the clone is expanded.

J	D	length	size	V	DNA	CDR3
TRBJ2-5	NA	16	NA	TRBV30	TGTGCCTGGAGTGTTGGGAGCTTTAGCTTCCAAGAGACCCAGTACTTC	CAWSVGSFSFQETQYF
TRBJ2-7	TRBD2	14	NA	TRBV6-5	TGTGCCAGCAAACGACTAGCGGGAGAGTACGAGCAGTACTTC	CASKRLAGEYEQYF
TRBJ2-1	NA	15	NA	TRBV28	TGTGCCAGCAGTCCGGGACTCTACTCCTACAATGAGCAGTTCTTC	CASSPGLYSYNEQFF
TRBJ2-1	NA	14	NA	TRBV4-3	TGCGCCAGCAGCCAGCGAAGCTCCTACAATGAGCAGTTCTTC	CASSQRSSYNEQFF
TRBJ2-1	NA	10	NA	TRBV20-1	TGCAGTGCGGTAAGGAATGAGCAGTTCTTC	CSAVRNEQFF
TRBJ2-6	NA	14	NA	TRBV19	TGTGCCTCGGCGGGGGCAGTCGGAGCCAACGTCCTGACTTTC	CASAGAVGANVLTF
TRBJ2-7	NA	14	once	TRBV27	TGTGCCAGCGGGGCGGGGTTGGGTTCCTACGAGCAGTACTTC	CASGAGLGSYEQYF
TRBJ2-2	NA	12	NA	TRBV5-1	TGCGCCAGCAGCCAACCAACCGGGGAGCTGTTTTTT	CASSQPTGELFF
TRBJ2-5	NA	18	NA	TRBV11-3	TGTGCCGGGGGGCGTGGCGCCTTTATGACCCCGAAGCAAGAGACCCAGTACTTC	CAGGRGAFMTPKQETQYF
TRBJ1-3	TRBD1	15	NA	TRBV7-9	TGTGCCAGCAGCGCCCGGACAGGGGTTGGAAACACCATATATTTT	CASSARTGVGNTIYF
TRBJ2-7	NA	13	NA	TRBV5-1	TGCGCCAGCAGCTTGGAGGTGGGGACCGAGCAGTACTTC	CASSLEVGTEQYF
TRBJ2-5	TRBD2	13	NA	TRBV5-1	TGCGCCAGCGAACTAGCGGGAGGCGGGGCCCAGTACTTC	CASELAGGGAQYF
TRBJ2-7	NA	15	NA	TRBV4-3	TGCGCCAGCAGCCATCGAAACCCCTCTTATTACGAGCAGTACTTC	CASSHRNPSYYEQYF
TRBJ1-5	NA	14	NA	TRBV28	TGTGCCAGCAGTGGGCGATCATATACTCAGCCCCAGCATTTT	CASSGRSYTQPQHF
TRBJ1-2	TRBD1	17	NA	TRBV7-2	TGTGCCAGCAGCTTAGGGTTGGGCAGGGGGCAAGGTAGTAGTTACACCTTC	CASSLGLGRGQGSSYTF
TRBJ2-2	NA	18	NA	TRBV9	TGTGCCAGCAGCACCACTCCCAAGGCAGGGGTTGTGACCGGGGAGCTGTTTTTT	CASSTTPKAGVVTGELFF
TRBJ2-7	TRBD2	16	NA	TRBV9	TGTGCCAGCAGCGTAGCCCCCGGGACTATCACCTACGAGCAGTACTTC	CASSVAPGTITYEQYF
TRBJ1-1	NA	14	NA	TRBV19	TGTGCCAGTAGTTCCGGGACATCGAACACTGAAGCTTTCTTT	CASSSGTSNTEAFF
TRBJ2-2	NA	13	once	TRBV7-6	TGTGCCAGCAGCTTAGCAGAGACTGGGGAGCTGTTTTTT	CASSLAETGELFF
TRBJ2-7	TRBD1	14	NA	TRBV7-9	TGTGCCAGCAGCCCGATGACAGGGCGCCACGAGCAGTACTTC	CASSPMTGRHEQYF
TRBJ2-7	NA	12	NA	TRBV18	TGTGCCAGCTCACCAGGGGGGTCCGAGCAGTACTTC	CASSPGGSEQYF
TRBJ2-3	TRBD2	18	NA	TRBV4-3	TGCGCCAGCAGCCAAGGATCTAGCGGGAGTCCTTACACAGATACGCAGTATTTT	CASSQGSSGSPYTDTQYF
TRBJ2-5	TRBD2	13	NA	TRBV4-3	TGCGCCAGCAGCCTGAGCGGGAGAGAGACCCAGTACTTC	CASSLSGRETQYF
TRBJ2-7	NA	13	NA	TRBV28	TGTGCCAGCTCCATATGGGTCCAAGACGAGCAGTACTTC	CASSIWVQDEQYF
TRBJ1-2	NA	15	once	TRBV19	TGTGCCAGTAGTAAGGGAGGCAGGAGTTACTATGGCTACACCTTC	CASSKGGRSYYGYTF
TRBJ2-1	NA	13	NA	TRBV18	TGTGCCAGCTCACCTCTCCAGGGCGGTGAGCAGTTCTTC	CASSPLQGGEQFF
TRBJ2-7	NA	13	NA	TRBV25-1	TGTGCCAGCAGTGGGCATGGAATTGACGAGCAGTACTTC	CASSGHGIDEQYF
TRBJ2-7	TRBD1	15	NA	TRBV6-1	TGTGCCAGCAGCTTCCGGGACAGGTTCTCCTACGAGCAGTACTTC	CASSFRDRFSYEQYF
TRBJ2-2	TRBD2	15	NA	TRBV9	TGTGCCAGCAGCCCAATAGCGGGGATCACCGGGGAGCTGTTTTTT	CASSPIAGITGELFF
TRBJ2-4	NA	14	NA	TRBV29-1	TGCAGCGTTGAAGAGCACGGGGAGACGGACATTCAGTACTTC	CSVEEHGETDIQYF
TRBJ2-2	NA	17	NA	TRBV4-3	TGCGCCAGCAGCCAAACCGGGCCTCCCCTGGGCACCGGGGAGCTGTTTTTT	CASSQTGPPLGTGELFF
TRBJ1-2	TRBD1	14	NA	TRBV4-2	TGTGCCAGCAGCCCCAGACAGGGGGACTATGGCTACACCTTC	CASSPRQGDYGYTF
TRBJ2-5	NA	14	NA	TRBV5-4	TGTGCCAGCAGCTTTGGGGTTCTGCAAGAGACCCAGTACTTC	CASSFGVLQETQYF
TRBJ2-6	NA	15	many	TRBV6-1	TGTGCCGGTGGACAGTTCGCCTCTGGGGCCAACGTCCTGACTTTC	CAGGQFASGANVLTF
TRBJ2-7	TRBD2	13	NA	TRBV5-1	TGCGCCAGCAGCCCCAGACTAGCGGGCGAGCAGTACTTC	CASSPRLAGEQYF
TRBJ2-1	NA	13	once	TRBV5-1	TGCGCCAGCAGCTTGGGGGGAGACAATGAGCAGTTCTTC	CASSLGGDNEQFF
TRBJ1-2	NA	15	NA	TRBV12-2	TGTGCAAGTCGCTTCACGACAGGGACGCTCTATGGCTACACCTTC	CASRFTTGTLYGYTF
TRBJ2-1	NA	14	once	TRBV9	TGTGCCAGCAACAGACTAGGGTGGTTCGATGAGCAGTTCTTC	CASNRLGWFDEQFF
TRBJ2-7	NA	15	NA	TRBV7-2	TGTGCCAGCAGCCGAGCCGGGACACTAGCCTACGAGCAGTACTTC	CASSRAGTLAYEQYF
TRBJ2-5	TRBD2	16	NA	TRBV5-4	TGTGCCAGCAGCCCCCCCGGGCTAGCGGGACAAGAGACCCAGTACTTC	CASSPPGLAGQETQYF
TRBJ2-3	NA	13	NA	TRBV7-3	TGTGCCAGCAGCGCAGCCGGGTCAGATACGCAGTATTTT	CASSAAGSDTQYF
TRBJ2-4	TRBD2	16	NA	TRBV19	TGTGCCAGTATGGCCCGGAGTCTAGCGGGAGAAAACATTCAGTACTTC	CASMARSLAGENIQYF
TRBJ2-7	NA	13	NA	TRBV5-1	TGCGCCAGCAGCGAGGACGGGTCCTACGAGCAGTACTTC	CASSEDGSYEQYF
TRBJ1-1	NA	14	NA	TRBV5-4	TGTGCCAGCAGACCCGGACTCGCGAACACTGAAGCTTTCTTT	CASRPGLANTEAFF
TRBJ2-1	TRBD2	14	NA	TRBV5-4	TGTGCCAGCAGCGCTGGGGACTACTCTAATGAGCAGTTCTTC	CASSAGDYSNEQFF
TRBJ1-1	NA	15	once	TRBV28	TGTGCCAGCGGATTAGGCCCGGGGTTGAACACTGAAGCTTTCTTT	CASGLGPGLNTEAFF
TRBJ2-4	TRBD2	16	NA	TRBV6-5	TGTGCCAGCAGTTATGGGAGCGGGGCCTCCACGAACATTCAGTACTTC	CASSYGSGASTNIQYF
TRBJ2-2	NA	14	NA	TRBV15	TGTGCCACCAGCAGAGCGGGGGCCGGCGGGGAGCTGTTTTTT	CATSRAGAGGELFF
TRBJ1-1	NA	13	NA	TRBV25-1	TGTGCCAGCAGTGAATACGTCAGCACTGAAGCTTTCTTT	CASSEYVSTEAFF
TRBJ1-5	NA	13	NA	TRBV5-1	TGCGCCAGCAGCCCCGACACTAATCAGCCCCAGCATTTT	CASSPDTNQPQHF
TRBJ1-3	NA	17	few	TRBV19	TGTGCCAGTAGTATTGGACCCCTTTGGGGCTCTGGAAACACCATATATTTT	CASSIGPLWGSGNTIYF
TRBJ2-1	NA	14	NA	TRBV7-9	TGTGCCAGCATCCCCGGACTTGTCTACAATGAGCAGTTCTTC	CASIPGLVYNEQFF